This T cell receptor (beta chain) derives from a study of CD8 T cells in Susac syndrome. CD8+ and CD4+ T cells from blood underwent TCR beta sequencing, which was carried out in a high-throughput format. The multiple sclerosis controls consisted of treatment-naive patients with relapsing-remitting disease, either stable or active. TEMRA cells underwent FACS enrichment and CD8+ and CD4+ T cells underwent negative isolation. RNA was extracted with the RNeasy kit, and a quantity of roughly 0.5 to 1 ug was reverse transcribed using random hexamers. Across 54 Vbeta and 13 Jbeta, TCR beta CDR3 was amplified with immunoSEQ multiplex PCR. TCRdb re-called the immunoSEQ multiplex PCR reads through MiXCR, storing one row per CDR3 protein. The sample has about 210,000 distinct CDR3 sequences; 95% are singletons. This TCR derives from a human donor with multiple sclerosis. Sequenced sample: CD4+ T cells from PBMCs.

CDR3 DNA: TGTGCCAGCAGCCATTTAGGGAGCGGCCGCTCCTACGAGCAGTACTTC. Its translation is CASSHLGSGRSYEQYF. The chain couples TRBV14 to TRBJ2-7, with a weak D call TRBD2 (5 bases). Germline V gene data show CDR1 as SGHDN and CDR2 as FVKESK. The CDR3 contains 16 residues. Trimming pared 3 bases from V and 0 bases from J, leaving 15 bases between.